These 23 T cell receptor beta chains share one sample of origin, sequenced in a study of CD8 T cells in Susac syndrome. RNA totalling about 0.45 to 1 ug underwent reverse transcription with random hexamers. Via MiXCR, TCRdb re-called the immunoSEQ multiplex PCR reads, giving one row per CDR3 protein. Among 75,000 to 95,000 distinct CDR3 sequences listed, about 95% were seen once. The sequenced sample consisted of CD8+ T cells from PBMCs. The receptors were sampled from a human donor with Susac syndrome.

This clonotype occurred once. The chain is built from TRBV25-1 and TRBJ1-1; TRBD1 matches at 9 bases. Germline CDR1 is MGHDK and CDR2 is SYGVNS. V lost 5 bases and J lost 1; bases outside the gene matches: 8. This CDR3 has 16 residues. CDR3 nucleotides: TGTGCCAGCAGTCCATCGACAGGGGGGGGGAACACTGAAGCTTTCTTT. This codes for CASSPSTGGGNTEAFF.

The table lists this clonotype with a count of one. The chain links TRBV11-2 to TRBJ2-4, with 7 bases lining up with TRBD1. The germline V gene has CDR1 SGHAT and CDR2 FQNNGV. The CDR3 runs 17 residues. With V trimmed by 4 bases and J by 0 bases, 9 bases remained unmatched. DNA for the CDR3: TGTGCCAGCAGCTCAATGGGACAGACTGTAGCCAAAAACATTCAGTACTTC. Its translation is CASSSMGQTVAKNIQYF.

The chain couples TRBV5-1 to TRBJ1-1; perhaps TRBD1 as D (6 bases). The germline V and J ends were trimmed by 0 bases and 0 bases, with 9 bases remaining between them. The CDR3 is made up of 15 amino acids. The germline gives CDR1 SGHRS, CDR2 YFSETQ. Here the CDR3 reads CASSLVQGLNTEAFF. In DNA, the CDR3 is TGCGCCAGCAGCTTGGTACAGGGCTTGAACACTGAAGCTTTCTTT.

The chain is built from TRBV29-1 and TRBJ1-1; D gene uncertain. Trimming stripped 4 bases from V and 1 base from J, with 4 bases between. This CDR3 is 11 amino acids long. CDR1 and CDR2 from the germline V gene are SQVTM and ANQGSEA. The CDR3 spells CSVGRNTEAFF. CDR3 DNA sequence: TGCAGCGTTGGAAGGAACACTGAAGCTTTCTTT.

The CDR3 reads CASSFLGGGYEQYF. The CDR3 DNA is TGTGCCAGCAGCTTCTTGGGAGGGGGCTACGAGCAGTACTTC. The chain has TRBV11-1 and TRBJ2-7; D may be TRBD2 (7 bases). The CDR3 extends over 14 amino acids. V lost 3 bases and J 3 bases, leaving 12 bases between the germline ends. CDR1 is SGHAT and CDR2 is FQDESV in the germline V gene (reference sequence).

The chain combines TRBV5-4 with TRBJ2-3; no clear D. V was clipped by 6 bases and J by 5 bases, with 10 bases between them. CDR1 is SGHNT and CDR2 is YYREEE in the germline V gene (reference sequence). The CDR3 runs to 12 residues. Here the CDR3 DNA reads TGTGCCAGCACCTCTATTTTAGATACGCAGTATTTT. Protein: CASTSILDTQYF.

In nucleotides, the CDR3 is TGTGCCAGCAGCCCCACGGGGGGCAAAAACATTCAGTACTTC. Protein: CASSPTGGKNIQYF. The chain carries TRBV4-2 and TRBJ2-4, with TRBD2 matching over 7 bases. The V and J ends lost 4 bases and 3 bases, in that order; junction bases with no gene match: 3. There are 14 residues in the CDR3. Germline V CDR1 and CDR2: LGHNA, YNFKEQ.

The gene calls are TRBV24-1 and TRBJ2-3, with D perhaps matching TRBD2 (6 bases). V was shortened by 3 bases and J by 4 bases, with 13 bases between the two germline ends. This CDR3 is built from 15 residues. Germline CDR1 reads KGHDR; CDR2 reads SFDVKD. The CDR3 DNA is TGTGCCACCAGTGATCCGGGACTCCCCGCAGATACGCAGTATTTT. It specifies CATSDPGLPADTQYF.

This chain joins TRBV28 and TRBJ2-5; TRBD2 aligns across 8 bases. The CDR3 has 17 amino acids. V shed 3 bases and J 2 bases; nucleotides not matched to a gene: 11. Germline CDR1 and CDR2: MDHEN and SYDVKM. The CDR3 is CASSFGEGSGDQETQYF. DNA of the CDR3: TGTGCCAGCAGTTTCGGGGAAGGTAGCGGGGATCAAGAGACCCAGTACTTC. Together with reference TRBV28 and TRBJ2-5, the CDR3 gives the full variable domain: DVKVTQSSRYLVKRTGEKVFLECVQDMDHENMFWYRQDPGLGLRLIYFSYDVKMKEKGDIPEGYSVSREKKERFSLILESASTNQTSMYLCASSFGEGSGDQETQYFGPGTRLLVL.

The chain has TRBV4-1 and TRBJ2-1; TRBD2 agrees at 13 bases. V shed 4 bases and J 5 bases; nucleotides not matched to a gene: 11. Germline V CDR1 and CDR2: MGHRA, YSYEKL. CDR3 length equals 18 residues. Written as DNA, the CDR3 is TGCGCCAGCAGCCCAAGGACTAGCGGGGGTCCGAGGAACAATGAGCAGTTCTTC. It codes for CASSPRTSGGPRNNEQFF.

The V call is TRBV4-3, the J call TRBJ2-1; D gene uncertain. The CDR3 extends over 12 amino acids. CDR1 is LGHNA and CDR2 is YSLEER in the germline V gene. Trimming pared 2 bases from V and 6 bases from J, leaving 5 bases between. The chain's CDR3 is CASSQTGNEQFF. The CDR3 region has the DNA TGCGCCAGCAGCCAAACTGGCAATGAGCAGTTCTTC.

The chain couples TRBV30 to TRBJ1-2; D is possibly TRBD1 (6 bases). V lost 2 bases, J lost 8 bases, and 21 bases lay in between. Germline lookup yields CDR1 GTSNPN and CDR2 SVGIG (reference sequence). CDR3 size: 15 residues. This CDR3 reads CAWSKGIQGTEGYTF. The CDR3 nucleotides read TGTGCCTGGAGTAAAGGGATACAGGGCACGGAGGGCTACACCTTC.

The genes are TRBV20-1 and TRBJ2-3; D perhaps matches TRBD1 (5 bases). With 6 bases removed from V and 0 bases from J, the gap between germline ends came to 13 bases. The CDR3 contains 14 residues. CDR1 is DFQATT and CDR2 is SNEGSKA in the germline V gene (reference sequence). For the CDR3, the DNA is TGCAGTGCCGTGGACATGACTAGCACAGATACGCAGTATTTT. It translates to CSAVDMTSTDTQYF.

The genes are TRBV20-1 and TRBJ1-5, with 7 bases matching TRBD1. Germline V gives CDR1 DFQATT, CDR2 SNEGSKA (reference sequence). The CDR3 is 16 amino acids. V lost 1 base and J lost 4; bases outside the gene matches: 10. CDR3 coding DNA: TGCAGTGCTAGAGCCCAGGGGGAGAGGTGGAATCAGCCCCAGCATTTT. Its translation is CSARAQGERWNQPQHF.

This sequence joins TRBV20-1 and TRBJ1-2; 7 bases align to TRBD1. This CDR3 is built from 13 residues. V trimming: 0 bases; J trimming: 6 bases; junction bases outside the gene matches: 4. The germline CDR1 and CDR2 sequences are DFQATT and SNEGSKA (reference sequence). The CDR3 DNA reads TGCAGTGCTAGAGATAGGGGGCCAGATGGCTACACCTTC. Protein product: CSARDRGPDGYTF.

This chain links TRBV20-1 with TRBJ1-1; D gene ambiguous. V was cut by 4 bases and J by 5 bases, with 8 bases left in between. Germline CDR1 DFQATT, CDR2 SNEGSKA (reference sequence). The length of the CDR3 is 11 residues. CDR3 protein: CSAIPGTEAFF. DNA of the CDR3: TGCAGTGCTATACCCGGAACTGAAGCTTTCTTT.

The chain recombines TRBV29-1 with TRBJ2-1; D not certain. The germline V gene has CDR1 SQVTM and CDR2 ANQGSEA. CDR3 size: 13 residues. The ends were cut back, 3 bases at V and 6 bases at J, with 12 bases in the middle. The CDR3 protein is CSVEGNWGNEQFF. CDR3 sequence (DNA): TGCAGCGTTGAGGGGAACTGGGGCAATGAGCAGTTCTTC.

The rearrangement links TRBV6-1 to TRBJ2-2; D unresolved. Between the trimmed V and J ends, which lost 4 bases and 6 bases, there was a span of 12 bases. The CDR3 loop spans 14 amino acids. CDR1 and CDR2 from the germline V gene are MNHNS and SASEGT. CDR3: CASSALPHAGELFF. CDR3 DNA sequence: TGTGCCAGCAGTGCGTTACCTCACGCCGGGGAGCTGTTTTTT.

The chain has TRBV5-1 and TRBJ2-7; D gene ambiguous. V was clipped by 1 base and J by 5 bases, with 10 bases between them. This CDR3 has 13 amino acids. Germline V gene lookup returns CDR1 SGHRS and CDR2 YFSETQ. CDR3 loop: CASSLQPVNEQYF. For the CDR3, the DNA is TGCGCCAGCAGCTTGCAGCCAGTGAACGAGCAGTACTTC.

This sequence joins TRBV2 and TRBJ2-1; D tentatively fits TRBD1 or TRBD2 (5 bases each). Germline lookup yields CDR1 SNHLY and CDR2 FYNNEI. Deletions cut 0 bases from V and 3 bases from J, with 12 bases between. The length of the CDR3 is 16 residues. In nucleotides, the CDR3 is TGTGCCAGCAGTGAAGCAGGGACGGGGTACTACAATGAGCAGTTCTTC. Encoded protein: CASSEAGTGYYNEQFF.

This clonotype occurred once. The gene calls are TRBV9 and TRBJ2-6; 7 positions match TRBD2. Germline V gene data show CDR1 as SGDLS and CDR2 as YYNGEE. The CDR3 has 17 amino acids. With V trimmed by 4 bases and J by 2 bases, 9 bases remained unmatched. CDR3 sequence: CASSPFDGGAGANVLTF. The CDR3 DNA is TGTGCCAGCAGCCCTTTTGATGGGGGGGCTGGGGCCAACGTCCTGACTTTC.

The chain couples TRBV6-5 to TRBJ1-5; the D is unclear. The length of the CDR3 is 13 residues. Germline V lookup: CDR1 MNHEY, CDR2 SVGAGI. Trimming stripped 5 bases from V and 2 bases from J, with 7 bases between. Written as DNA, the CDR3 is TGTGCCAGCAGTCGAGGCGGCAATCAGCCCCAGCATTTT. This gives the protein CASSRGGNQPQHF.

The gene calls are TRBV18 and TRBJ2-1, with 7 bases aligning to TRBD2. This CDR3 spans 14 amino acids. V lost 6 bases, J lost 5 bases, and 7 bases stayed unmatched. The germline gives CDR1 KGHSH, CDR2 LQKENI. Written as DNA, the CDR3 is TGTGCCAGCTCCCGCAGCGGGGCCGACAATGAGCAGTTCTTC. It encodes CASSRSGADNEQFF.